A selection of T cell receptor beta chains follows, all from one sample in a study of T-cell memory formation after mild COVID-19. Using its own MiXCR run on the 5' RACE reads, TCRdb lists one record per CDR3 protein. The table lists just under 550,000 distinct CDR3 sequences, over 20% of them singletons. Specimen: PBMCs or a T cell subset sorted from them (not recorded which). These TCRs come from an adult woman who had mild COVID-19 (a few samples of this study predate the infection). Cell type and time point are not known. Each CDR3 is given with its conserved first and last residue. A D gene is named only where the DNA matches it firmly. For some rows the clone size is stated as once, few or many, or as a class when expanded; others skip it.

j_gene | d_gene | abundance | v_gene | CDR3nt | CDR3aa
TRBJ1-1 | . | few | TRBV7-9 | TGTGCCAGCAGTCTGACAGATAACACTGAAGCTTTCTTT | CASSLTDNTEAFF
TRBJ2-3 | . | . | TRBV20-1 | TGCAGTGCCAGCCTTAGCACAGATACGCAGTATTTT | CSASLSTDTQYF
TRBJ2-3 | . | few | TRBV10-3 | TGTGCCATCAGTGTCCAACGCGACACGCAGTATTTT | CAISVQRDTQYF
TRBJ1-5 | . | . | TRBV4-1 | TGCGCCAGCAGCCAAGATCCCCTGTGGACGGCTCAGCCCCAGCATTTT | CASSQDPLWTAQPQHF
TRBJ2-7 | TRBD2 | few | TRBV3-1 | TGTGCCAGCAGCCGGACTAGCGGGAACCTCGAGCAGTACTTC | CASSRTSGNLEQYF
TRBJ2-6 | . | . | TRBV19 | TGTGCCAGTAGCCCCCTTAGCTCTGGGGCCAACGTCCTGACTTTC | CASSPLSSGANVLTF
TRBJ1-1 | . | . | TRBV20-1 | TGCAGTGCTAGGAGCAGTATGAACACTGAAGCTTTCTTT | CSARSSMNTEAFF
TRBJ2-1 | . | . | TRBV9 | TGTGCCAGCAGCGACCCAGCTCTCCCACACAATGAGCAGTTCTTC | CASSDPALPHNEQFF
TRBJ2-7 | . | many | TRBV7-8 | TGTGCCAGCAGCTTAGGGGAGGTATACGAGCAGTACTTC | CASSLGEVYEQYF
TRBJ2-5 | TRBD2 | . | TRBV15 | TGTGCCACCAGCAGAGTGGTAAGGACTAGCGGGAGTTTAGAAGAGACCCAGTACTTC | CATSRVVRTSGSLEETQYF
TRBJ2-3 | TRBD2 | . | TRBV5-1 | TGCGCCAGCAGCCCTGGGACTAGCGGGACCACAGATACGCAGTATTTT | CASSPGTSGTTDTQYF
TRBJ2-5 | . | few | TRBV4-3 | TGCGCCAGCAGCCAAGGTTTCGCGGGGTTTCAGACCCAGTACTTC | CASSQGFAGFQTQYF
TRBJ1-4 | TRBD1 | few | TRBV20-1 | TGCAGTGCTAGCACATCACAGGGGATCACAACTAATGAAAAACTGTTTTTT | CSASTSQGITTNEKLFF
TRBJ1-1 | TRBD1 | few | TRBV7-6 | TGTGCCAGCAGCCCCGACAGGGCGGCCACTGAAGCTTTCTTT | CASSPDRAATEAFF
TRBJ1-2 | . | few | TRBV15 | TGTGCCACCAGCAGAGTGAGCGGCAACTATGGCTACACCTTC | CATSRVSGNYGYTF
TRBJ2-3 | . | few | TRBV11-2 | TGTGCCAGCAGCTCCGGGATCGGGGATACGCAGTATTTT | CASSSGIGDTQYF
TRBJ2-7 | . | . | TRBV12-3/TRBV12-4 | TGTGCCAGCCGCTTCACGAAGTCTAGTCCCACCTACGAGCAGTACTTC | CASRFTKSSPTYEQYF
TRBJ2-7 | . | . | TRBV7-6 | TGTGCCAGCAGCGGCGGCAGGGTCGACGAGCAGTACTTC | CASSGGRVDEQYF
TRBJ2-3 | TRBD2 | few | TRBV7-2 | TGTGCCAGCAGCAAATACTCACTAGCGGGGAACACAGATACGCAGTATTTT | CASSKYSLAGNTDTQYF
TRBJ2-1 | . | few | TRBV19 | TGTGCCAGTACAGGCGACTACAATGAGCAGTTCTTC | CASTGDYNEQFF
TRBJ2-7 | . | many | TRBV7-2 | TGTGCCAGCAGCTTAAGCGTTTTGTGGGAGCAGTACTTC | CASSLSVLWEQYF
TRBJ2-7 | TRBD2 | . | TRBV27 | TGTGCCAGCAGTCCCCTAGGGGAGGGCCTGAGCTCCTACGAGCAGTACTTC | CASSPLGEGLSSYEQYF
TRBJ2-7 | . | . | TRBV20-1 | TGCAGTGCTAGAATACAGTCTTCTCAAATTAGCTCCTACGAGCAGTACTTC | CSARIQSSQISSYEQYF
TRBJ2-5 | . | . | TRBV5-1 | TGCGCCAGCACCTCCGGACGTCTTCAAGAGACCCAGTACTTC | CASTSGRLQETQYF
TRBJ1-3 | . | few | TRBV20-1 | TGCAGTGCACCCCTTAATTATTTTGGAAACACCATATATTTT | CSAPLNYFGNTIYF
TRBJ2-5 | . | few | TRBV24-1 | TGTGCCACCCGAGGGATAGGGGAGACCCAGTACTTC | CATRGIGETQYF
TRBJ2-7 | TRBD2 | few | TRBV5-6 | TGTGCCAGCAGCTTGAGAAGCGGGGGACCCTTCTACGAGCAGTACTTC | CASSLRSGGPFYEQYF
TRBJ2-2 | TRBD1 | few | TRBV6-5 | TGTGCCAGCAGACCGGGACAGGGGGCGGTCGGGGAGCTGTTTTTT | CASRPGQGAVGELFF
TRBJ2-1 | . | . | TRBV7-3 | TGTGCCAGCATCACCCCACCTTGGGAGGGGGGCTACAATGAGCAGTTCTTC | CASITPPWEGGYNEQFF
TRBJ2-3 | TRBD2 | few | TRBV18 | TGTGCCAGCTCACAGGGACTAGGAAGAGCAGATACGCAGTATTTT | CASSQGLGRADTQYF
TRBJ1-1 | . | few | TRBV12-3/TRBV12-4 | TGTGCCAGCAGTTATGGACCTGGACGGCTGGGGAATCCTGAAGCTTTCTTT | CASSYGPGRLGNPEAFF
TRBJ2-3 | . | . | TRBV4-3 | TGCGCCAGCAGCCAAGATGGGCGGAACACAGATACGCAGTATTTT | CASSQDGRNTDTQYF
TRBJ2-7 | TRBD1 | . | TRBV19 | TGTGCCAGTAGTCGGGACAGGGTTGTGGACGAGCAGTACTTC | CASSRDRVVDEQYF
TRBJ2-3 | TRBD2 | . | TRBV5-1 | TGCGCCAGCAGCTGGACTAGCGGAGCTAGCACAGATACGCAGTATTTT | CASSWTSGASTDTQYF
TRBJ2-7 | . | few | TRBV4-3 | TGCGCCAGCAGCGATTCACCCAAGGAGGCAGTCTACGAGCAGTACTTC | CASSDSPKEAVYEQYF
TRBJ2-1 | TRBD2 | . | TRBV9 | TGTGCCAGCAGCCCCAACCCCGGGACTAGCGGGAGAGGCAATGAGCAGTTCTTC | CASSPNPGTSGRGNEQFF
TRBJ2-2 | . | few | TRBV6-1 | TGTGCCAGCAGTGAGGGGACCCACCGGGAGCTGTTTTTT | CASSEGTHRELFF
TRBJ2-3 | . | . | TRBV9 | TGTGCCAGCAGCGCCGGGTATGGGACAGATACGCAGTATTTT | CASSAGYGTDTQYF
TRBJ1-4 | . | . | TRBV20-1 | TGCAGTGCTAGGCGGAATGCAAAACTGTTTTTT | CSARRNAKLFF
TRBJ2-7 | . | . | TRBV2 | TGTGCCAGCAGTGAAGCGGGGAATACCGGGGAGCAGTACTTC | CASSEAGNTGEQYF
TRBJ1-1 | . | . | TRBV29-1 | TGCAGCGTCGACCAGGGGCTACTAAACACTGAAGCTTTCTTT | CSVDQGLLNTEAFF
TRBJ2-1 | . | . | TRBV11-1 | TGTGCCAGCAGCTTATTTTCGGGGGTGGACAATGAGCAGTTCTTC | CASSLFSGVDNEQFF
TRBJ1-2 | . | few | TRBV11-2 | TGTGCCAGCAGCTCCCCTCGCTGGGCAGGGAGCGGCTACACCTTC | CASSSPRWAGSGYTF
TRBJ2-1 | . | . | TRBV29-1 | TGCAGCGTCGGAAGATCCTACAATGAGCAGTTCTTC | CSVGRSYNEQFF
TRBJ1-1 | TRBD1 | few | TRBV5-6 | TGTGCCAGCAGCAGATCGGACAGGTTAAACACTGAAGCTTTCTTT | CASSRSDRLNTEAFF
TRBJ2-2 | . | . | TRBV20-1 | TGCAGTGCTCTCCGATGGGGGCCGGGCACCGGGGAGCTGTTTTTT | CSALRWGPGTGELFF